This T cell receptor beta chain was found in a study of T-cell reconstitution after alpha-beta-depleted transplantation in children. As to this clonotype: What it binds is unknown.

Unique molecular identifiers were incorporated into the prepared TCRbeta library. A single record per CDR3 protein comes from TCRdb applying MiXCR to the PCR reads. The data contain 500,000 to 650,000 distinct CDR3 sequences, about an eighth of them seen just once; the ten biggest clones take up approximately 14%. This CDR3 comprises 19 residues. The V and J ends lost 2 bases and 5 bases, in that order; junction bases with no gene match: 18. Germline V CDR1 and CDR2: SGHAT, FQNNGV. Study-wide results and caveats: It was reported that alpha-beta T cells came from several hundred expanded graft clones (about two months after transplant).

Sequenced here: PBMCs, mostly from graft donor cells, sampled 180 days after TCRalphabeta/CD19-depleted stem cell transplant. The receptor was isolated from a female patient aged 2-9 years who had a stem cell transplant for aplastic anemia, so the T cells may come from the graft donor. The genes are TRBV11-2 and TRBJ2-5; TRBD2 aligns across 9 bases. In DNA form, the CDR3 reads TGTGCCAGCAGCTTACTTTACGGACTTAGCGGGAGTCTAATGGAGACCCAGTACTTC. It translates to CASSLLYGLSGSLMETQYF.